This is a list of T cell receptor beta chains from one sample in a study of T cell repertoires in cytomegalovirus infection. In TCRdb, the reads were re-called with MiXCR into one record per CDR3 protein. The data contain around 450,000 distinct CDR3 sequences, approximately 11% of them singletons. Sample: PBMCs. The receptor set was obtained from a human donor in good health (CMV status not recorded). Some clones in this sample may be carry-over from other donors' samples. Each CDR3 is given with its conserved first and last residue. The D gene is left open where the match is weak. Some rows have no size entry. The others give once, few or many, or a class for an expanded clone.

D gene | J gene | clone size | V gene | CDR3 DNA | CDR3 protein
- | TRBJ2-2 | - | TRBV20-1 | TGCAGTGCTAGGGCGGCGGGACGTACGAACACCGGGGAGCTGTTTTTT | CSARAAGRTNTGELFF
TRBD1 | TRBJ1-5 | many | TRBV7-9 | TGTGCCAGCAGCATAGGGACAGTAGATCAGCCCCAGCATTTT | CASSIGTVDQPQHF
TRBD2 | TRBJ2-1 | few | TRBV29-1 | TGCAGCATAATAGCGGGGGGGCGTTTGTCCTTAAGGTCCTACAATGAGCAGTTCTTC | CSIIAGGRLSLRSYNEQFF
- | TRBJ2-2 | few | TRBV5-1 | TGCGCCAGCAGCTTGGCGGGGTTTGACACCGGGGAGCTGTTTTTT | CASSLAGFDTGELFF
- | TRBJ2-5 | - | TRBV19 | TGTGCCAGTAGTATTTCAGGGGACCAAGAGACCCAGTACTTC | CASSISGDQETQYF
TRBD2 | TRBJ2-1 | many | TRBV28 | TGTGCCAGCAGTTCCGGGACTAGCGGGAGCCTAAGCTCCTACAATGAGCAGTTCTTC | CASSSGTSGSLSSYNEQFF
- | TRBJ1-4 | many | TRBV28 | TGTGCCAGCAGCCACGAGACGGGAAAACTGTTTTTT | CASSHETGKLFF
- | TRBJ2-1 | many | TRBV6-2/TRBV6-3 | TGTGCCAGCAGTTTCCCCAGGGGGGCCAATGAGCAGTTCTTC | CASSFPRGANEQFF
- | TRBJ1-2 | many | TRBV10-2 | TGCGCCAGCAGTGCCAACCGGGGGGACTATGGCTACACCTTC | CASSANRGDYGYTF
- | TRBJ2-3 | many | TRBV12-3/TRBV12-4 | TGTGCCAGCAGTGGGGGGACAGTTTATACGCAGTATTTT | CASSGGTVYTQYF
TRBD1 | TRBJ2-7 | many | TRBV10-3 | TGTGCCATCAGTGGGGACAGGGTGCCTTCCTACGAGCAGTACTTC | CAISGDRVPSYEQYF
TRBD2 | TRBJ2-7 | few | TRBV20-1 | TGCAGTGCTTGGGGGGGCCTAGCGGGAGGCGAGCAGTACTTC | CSAWGGLAGGEQYF
TRBD1 | TRBJ1-5 | many | TRBV20-1 | TGCAGTGCTAGTTCGACAGGGGGTAATCAGCCCCAGCATTTT | CSASSTGGNQPQHF
- | TRBJ1-2 | many | TRBV7-9 | TGTGCCAGCAGCTTACTCGGCGACTATGGCTACACCTTC | CASSLLGDYGYTF
- | TRBJ1-2 | few | TRBV30 | TGTGCCTGGGCTTGGTGGGACCAGGGAGGCTACACCTTC | CAWAWWDQGGYTF
TRBD2 | TRBJ2-7 | - | TRBV5-5 | TGTGCCAGCAGCTTAAATTTGGCTAGCGGGAGGAACGAGCAGTACTTC | CASSLNLASGRNEQYF
TRBD2 | TRBJ2-7 | many | TRBV7-2 | TGTGCCAGCAGCCCCCAGCGGGAGGCCGAGCAGTACTTC | CASSPQREAEQYF
- | TRBJ2-7 | - | TRBV3-1 | TGTGCCAGCAGCCAACGTACTGGACTGTCGCCGGAGCAGTACTTC | CASSQRTGLSPEQYF
- | TRBJ2-1 | many | TRBV4-2 | TGTGCCAGCAGCCAAGAGGAGGTCTACAATGAGCAGTTCTTC | CASSQEEVYNEQFF
TRBD1 | TRBJ1-4 | few | TRBV7-3 | TGTGCCAGCACCCGGGTGAGGGACAGCACAACTAATGAAAAACTGTTTTTT | CASTRVRDSTTNEKLFF
- | TRBJ1-1 | - | TRBV7-4 | TGTGCCAGCAGCCACATGGACGGGGGACGGACTGAAGCTTTCTTT | CASSHMDGGRTEAFF
- | TRBJ1-6 | many | TRBV12-3/TRBV12-4 | TGTGCCAGCAGTCCGGACAGATGGAATTCACCCCTCCACTTT | CASSPDRWNSPLHF
- | TRBJ2-1 | many | TRBV10-3 | TGTGCCATCAGTGAGGCGAGAGTGGAGCAGTTCTTC | CAISEARVEQFF
TRBD2 | TRBJ2-7 | - | TRBV18 | TGTGCCAGCTCCTCTGATAGCGGGAGCTACGAGCAGTACTTC | CASSSDSGSYEQYF
- | TRBJ1-2 | - | TRBV19 | TGTGCCACTTACTTCGGGACCGGCTATGGCTACACCTTC | CATYFGTGYGYTF
- | TRBJ2-7 | many | TRBV7-8 | TGTGCCAGCAGCTTAACTTTCAGCGGGCAGTACTTC | CASSLTFSGQYF
TRBD2 | TRBJ2-7 | once | TRBV7-9 | TGTGCCAGCAGCTCATCAACTAGCGCCGGGGAGGAGTACTTC | CASSSSTSAGEEYF
- | TRBJ2-2 | - | TRBV30 | TGTGCCTGGACAGGGACGAACACCGGGGAGCTGTTTTTT | CAWTGTNTGELFF
TRBD2 | TRBJ2-2 | once | TRBV20-1 | TGCAGTGCTCCCTTAGCGGGGGCGGGATCCGGGGAGCTGTTTTTT | CSAPLAGAGSGELFF
TRBD1 | TRBJ2-7 | many | TRBV7-8 | TGTGCCAGCAGCCCAAGGACAGGGGTTTGGTACGAGCAGTACTTC | CASSPRTGVWYEQYF
- | TRBJ1-5 | many | TRBV7-2 | TGTGCCAGCAGCTTAGGGGGGAGAGGGTATCAGCCCCAGCATTTT | CASSLGGRGYQPQHF
- | TRBJ1-5 | many | TRBV20-1 | TGCAGTGCTTGGACGCCGAATCAGCCCCAGCATTTT | CSAWTPNQPQHF